Listed here are 7 T cell receptor beta chains from one sample, sequenced in a study of blood T cell repertoires in COVID-19. Sequencing used immunoSEQ multiplex PCR; TCRdb keeps in-frame clones, though not all of them. The table has more than 200,000 clones, 85% to 90% seen once. What was sequenced was peripheral blood. The source is an elderly man with acute or convalescent COVID-19.

This chain joins TRBV9 and TRBJ2-1, with TRBD1 matching over 11 bases. CDR3 length: 18 amino acids. V trimming: 0 bases; J trimming: 2 bases; junction bases outside the gene matches: 7. Germline loops: CDR1 SGDLS, CDR2 YYNGEE. This CDR3 is CASSVAFAGQGAYNEQFF. CDR3 nucleotide sequence: TGTGCCAGCAGCGTAGCTTTTGCGGGACAGGGGGCCTACAATGAGCAGTTCTTC.

This chain joins TRBV6-6 and TRBJ1-2; tentatively, D is TRBD1 (6 bases). Trimming pared 7 bases from V and 6 bases from J, leaving 15 bases between. The CDR3 consists of 13 residues. Germline V gene lookup returns CDR1 MNHNY and CDR2 SVGAGI (reference sequence). CDR3 sequence reads: CASIGTNRDGYTF. Written as DNA, the CDR3 is TGTGCCAGCATCGGGACAAATCGGGATGGCTACACCTTC.

The CDR3 is CASSGRGTGGYNEQFF. In nucleotides, the CDR3 is TGTGCCAGTTCGGGGCGAGGGACAGGGGGCTACAATGAGCAGTTCTTC. V and J are TRBV7-6 and TRBJ2-1; TRBD1 matches at 11 bases. Trimming at V came to 9 bases and at J to 3 bases, leaving 10 bases not matched to a gene. CDR1 is SGHVS, CDR2 FNYEAQ, per germline. The length of the CDR3 is 16 residues.

This chain links TRBV3-1 (or the pseudogene TRBV3-2) with TRBJ1-1; tentatively, D is TRBD1 (5 bases). The CDR3 is 14 residues long. Germline V lookup: CDR1 LGHDT, CDR2 YNNKEL (reference sequence). V lost 0 bases and J lost 10, with 15 bases in between. The DNA of the CDR3 is TGTGCCAGCAGCCAAGAAAGGGGAGGGGTGGGAGCTTTCTTT. The encoded protein is CASSQERGGVGAFF.

V and J are TRBV7-8 and TRBJ2-7; possibly TRBD1 for D (7 bases). Germline assignment: CDR1 SGHVS and CDR2 FQNEAQ. Trimming pared 2 bases from V and 6 bases from J, leaving 26 bases between. The CDR3 consists of 18 residues. CDR3 nucleotide sequence: TGTGCCAGCAGCTTAACCATGGGCGTACAGGGGAGGTTTAGCGAGCAGTACTTC. Translation: CASSLTMGVQGRFSEQYF.

This clone was detected once. The J gene is TRBJ2-1, the V gene TRBV5-8; tentative D call: TRBD2 (6 bases). The CDR3 is 15 amino acids. Trimming shortened V by 7 bases and J by 6 bases, and 20 bases separated the two germline ends. Germline V lookup: CDR1 SGHTS, CDR2 YDEGEE. The CDR3 DNA sequence: TGTGCCAGCCCCCCGGTACGGGGGAACCCCAATGAGCAGTTCTTC. This sequence encodes CASPPVRGNPNEQFF.

The V gene is TRBV4-2, the J gene TRBJ2-4; D gene unclear. From germline, CDR1 is LGHNA and CDR2 YNFKEQ. The CDR3 totals 17 residues. Trimming took 0 bases from V and 1 from J, leaving 13 bases between them. CDR3 region: CASSQEILLGAKNIQYF. CDR3 coding DNA: TGTGCCAGCAGCCAAGAGATACTTCTCGGGGCCAAAAACATTCAGTACTTC.